This TCR beta chain emerged from a study of T cells in women clearing cervical HPV infection (dated by TCRdb to between 2018 and 2020). Background for the entire study: The cases were 20 to 25 women with histologically confirmed HPV16-related CIN3 or worse, and 2 of these cases were invasive cancers. Cases and controls were matched on year of sample collection and on age within five years. For cases, the median interval between lesion detection and blood sampling was about 150 days, with an interquartile range of roughly 90 to 200 days. The 20 to 25 controls were women who cleared a single incident HPV16 infection within 12 months without developing precancer or cancer. Nested within Costa Rica's Guanacaste HPV Natural History Study, an exploratory proof-of-principle case-control study compared TCR repertoires across cervical HPV16 outcomes. In the parent cohort, about 10,000 women aged 18 or older were enrolled in Guanacaste, Costa Rica, during about 1992 to 1994 and then followed for six to eight years. Median age was roughly 32 years in cases versus 37 to 40 in controls, and baseline characteristics did not differ significantly. Five blinded duplicates per group were added as quality controls, so that approximately 60 samples were obtained: 50 or so participants and 10 replicates. Because only a few women had HLA typing data, the possibility that HLA type acted as a confounder could not be ruled out. Blood from cases was collected at the visit where the lesion was first found, while blood from controls was collected once the infection could no longer be detected.

Every participant had a single incident cervical HPV16 infection, and prevalent HPV16 infections were excluded. Cervical HPV DNA was detected with MY09/MY11 PCR, and genotyping was done by dot-blot hybridization. Around 15 mL of heparinized blood were centrifuged, and the buffy coat was split into aliquots, frozen at -30 degrees C, and then kept at -80 degrees C. Genomic DNA was extracted from buffy coat specimens using QIAGEN kits. In the germline V gene, CDR1 corresponds to SGHDT and CDR2 to YYEEEE. From the cysteine through the phenylalanine, the CDR3 covers 14 amino acids. Of the CDR3's DNA, 33 bases were read; they are in frame from base 1. Here V drops 4 bases and J drops 4 bases, and the junction holds 7 bases not matched to any gene. The study at large found these results: Significantly higher TCR repertoire richness was observed in CIN3+ cases than in controls across sequencing depths, whereas no difference in evenness was found. Because T-cell numbers per sample were unknown, differences in richness could reflect varying T-cell content rather than repertoire biology. The cross-sectional design could not show whether associations preceded infection or resulted from it; effector/memory subsets and HPV-specific T cells were not isolated. Random forest classifiers that combined richness and V gene abundances separated cases from controls with an estimated AUC of less than 0.85. Lower TRBV6-7 relative abundance was observed in cases than in controls (approximately 0.1% versus 0.17%; Bonferroni P = 0.0008).

Comments on this clone: Its antigen remains undetermined. The read terminates 3 residues ahead of where the CDR3 ends, so the germline J gene completes it.

Using the immunoSEQ assay, multiplex PCR amplified TCR beta CDR3 regions from an average of around 1.2 ug of genomic DNA per sample. To correct primer bias, the assay used a complete synthetic TCR repertoire to set an amplification baseline. The amplicons were sequenced using the Illumina platform. Concerning the study's data processing: Sequences were error-corrected by clustering with frequency ratios and a modified nearest-neighbor algorithm, then analyzed in the immunoSEQ Analyzer with IMGT gene definitions. At each rarefaction depth, TCR richness and evenness were averaged across 20 rarefaction repeats, and any sample with fewer sequences than the depth was left out. Relative abundances of V, D and J genes were compared between groups using Wilcoxon rank sum tests, with FDR correction applied. Blinded duplicates gave an intraclass correlation of around 96% for TCR richness and an average of approximately 83% across over 65 gene segments. The table comes from immuneACCESS by way of TCRdb, which keeps in-frame sequences with V and J called. Part of the clones is missing from these tables; in studies checked, under half for an unresolved V gene and the rest for unknown reasons. The V and J calls and the clone size are those of that table, but D and trimming were determined from the DNA. The sample's clone listing holds tens of thousands of clones. 1.4% of the sample is held by the ten biggest clonotypes.

The V and J genes are TRBV5-6 and TRBJ2-5; TRBD1 aligns with 7 central bases. What was sequenced was blood buffy coat. The sequence was obtained from a woman aged 18 to 75 with a cervical HPV16 infection that either progressed to CIN3+ or cleared (not recorded which). The part of the CDR3 DNA that was read is TGTGCCAGCAGCCAAACAGGGGAACGAGAGACC. Translated, it gives CASSQTGERET. In full, the CDR3 reads CASSQTGERETQYF.